Below, 12 T cell receptor beta chains from the same sample are listed, as sequenced in a study of T-cell reconstitution after alpha-beta-depleted transplantation in children. The authors prepared the TCRbeta library with unique molecular identifiers. TCRdb reprocessed the PCR reads with MiXCR, giving one entry per CDR3 protein. The sample shows 350,000 to 400,000 distinct CDR3 sequences, roughly 20% of them seen only once. The input for sequencing was PBMCs from the stem cell graft donor, taken from the stem cell graft. These receptor sequences come from a human donor who donated a stem cell graft to a child with acute myeloid leukemia.

This clonotype has more than one count but fewer than ten. This chain links TRBV4-2 with TRBJ2-3, with D possibly being TRBD2 (6 bases). Germline CDR1 reads LGHNA; CDR2 reads YNFKEQ. V shed 4 bases and J shed 0 bases, with 11 bases lying between them. This CDR3 has 15 amino acids. In nucleotides, the CDR3 is TGTGCCAGCAGCCCCCGGGAGTCTAGCACAGATACGCAGTATTTT. Residues: CASSPRESSTDTQYF.

The V gene is TRBV12-3 or TRBV12-4, the J gene TRBJ1-4; no reliable D call. This CDR3 spans 16 amino acids. V lost 5 bases, J lost 0 bases, and 13 bases lay in between. The CDR3 DNA reads as TGTGCCAGCAGTAACGGCTTGGGAGCAACTAATGAAAAACTGTTTTTT. The encoded protein is CASSNGLGATNEKLFF.

This clonotype was found many times. The gene calls are TRBV6-5 and TRBJ2-5; no firm D call. V lost 2 bases to trimming and J lost 3 bases, with 7 bases between them. Looked up from germline, CDR1 is MNHEY and CDR2 is SVGAGI. This CDR3 spans 13 amino acids. The DNA for the CDR3 is TGTGCCAGCAGTTACGTTTGGGAAGAGACCCAGTACTTC. It codes for CASSYVWEETQYF.

This chain uses TRBV29-1 with TRBJ1-2; D remains unclear. V dropped 4 bases and J dropped 1 base, with 7 bases sitting between them. The germline V gene encodes CDR1 SQVTM and CDR2 ANQGSEA. CDR3 length: 12 residues. CDR3 coding DNA: TGCAGCGTTGGACGGTTTAACTATGGCTACACCTTC. Translating it yields CSVGRFNYGYTF. Looking up the rest from reference TRBV29-1 and TRBJ1-2 gives the full variable domain: SAVISQKPSRDICQRGTSLTIQCQVDSQVTMMFWYRQQPGQSLTLIATANQGSEATYESGFVIDKFPISRPNLTFSTLTVSNMSPEDSSIYLCSVGRFNYGYTFGSGTRLTVV.

A few counts support this clonotype. The chain employs TRBV20-1 and TRBJ2-7, with TRBD1 matching 7 bases. The germline V gene encodes CDR1 DFQATT and CDR2 SNEGSKA (reference sequence). V shed 6 bases, J shed 0 bases, and the junction held 5 bases outside the gene matches. The CDR3 runs to 13 residues. In DNA form, the CDR3 reads TGCAGTGCGCCGGGACAGAGCTCCTACGAGCAGTACTTC. This sequence encodes CSAPGQSSYEQYF.

This clonotype appeared a few times. This sequence joins TRBV25-1 and TRBJ2-7; 10 nucleotides align to TRBD2. This CDR3 has 16 residues. Per germline, CDR1 MGHDK and CDR2 SYGVNS. The junction had 10 bases not matched to a gene; V was cut back by 4 bases and J by 4 bases. CDR3 sequence reads: CASSAPASGSNYEQYF. CDR3 in DNA: TGTGCCAGCAGTGCTCCCGCTAGCGGGAGTAATTACGAGCAGTACTTC.

In its sample, this clonotype was seen many times. The rearrangement joins TRBV25-1 to TRBJ2-1, with a weak D call TRBD1 (5 bases). There are 16 residues in the CDR3. Germline CDR1 MGHDK, CDR2 SYGVNS. The V gene lost 0 bases and the J gene lost 9 bases, with 18 bases spanning the gap. This CDR3 is CASSEYTGRTTVEQFF. CDR3 DNA sequence: TGTGCCAGCAGTGAATATACCGGCAGGACAACGGTTGAGCAGTTCTTC.

The chain couples TRBV29-1 to TRBJ2-1; 14 bases are a match to TRBD2. The V gene end was trimmed by 6 bases and the J gene end by 9 bases; junction bases not matched to a gene: 7. Germline CDR1 and CDR2: SQVTM and ANQGSEA. The length of the CDR3 is 14 residues. CDR3 coding DNA: TGCAGCGTCTTTCCGGGACTAGCGGGAGTTGAGCAGTTCTTC. Residues: CSVFPGLAGVEQFF.

The rearrangement joins TRBV7-9 to TRBJ2-7; D might be TRBD1 (5 bases). The CDR3 is 15 residues long. V lost 1 base and J lost 5, with 15 bases in between. Germline V gene sequence: CDR1 SEHNR, CDR2 FQNEAQ (reference sequence). The CDR3 region is CASSLVPSRAHEQYF. CDR3 sequence (DNA): TGTGCCAGCAGCTTAGTCCCTTCCAGGGCCCACGAGCAGTACTTC. Looking up the rest from reference TRBV7-9 and TRBJ2-7 gives the full variable domain: DTGVSQNPRHKITKRGQNVTFRCDPISEHNRLYWYRQTLGQGPEFLTYFQNEAQLEKSRLLSDRFSAERPKGSFSTLEIQRTEQGDSAMYLCASSLVPSRAHEQYFGPGTRLTVT.

This clonotype was observed at least ten times. DNA of the CDR3: TGCAGCGTGAGGCGGGCCCTTCCCTGGAGCTCCTACGAGCAGTACTTC. Protein: CSVRRALPWSSYEQYF. The chain combines TRBV29-1 with TRBJ2-7, with TRBD2 as a possible D gene (5 bases). From germline, CDR1 is SQVTM and CDR2 ANQGSEA. This CDR3 region has 16 residues. V gave up 6 bases and J gave up 0 bases, with 21 bases separating them.

This clonotype was recorded many times. This rearrangement joins TRBV6-5 to TRBJ1-2; perhaps TRBD1 as D (5 bases). This CDR3 contains 12 residues. From germline, CDR1 is MNHEY and CDR2 SVGAGI. Trimming stripped 2 bases from V and 7 bases from J, with 8 bases between. The DNA of the CDR3 is TGTGCCAGCAGTTACCAGCAGGGTGGCTACACCTTC. Translation gives CASSYQQGGYTF.

This clonotype was detected ten times or more. This chain uses TRBV29-1 with TRBJ2-2, with 11 nucleotides matching TRBD1. Trimming took 6 bases from V and 6 from J; bases not matched to a gene: 6. The CDR3 runs to 14 residues. Germline V gives CDR1 SQVTM, CDR2 ANQGSEA. CDR3 sequence reads: CSVRGQGASGELFF. CDR3 DNA sequence: TGCAGCGTCCGAGGACAGGGGGCGTCCGGGGAGCTGTTTTTT.